This T cell receptor beta chain stems from a study of vaccination and CD4 T cells after COVID-19. Whole-study context: A CEFX pool, an HIV-1 Nef pool, or else no peptide went into the control cultures.

Comments on this clonotype: Its target is unknown.

Treatment here: roughly nine-day PBMC culture with coronavirus spike peptide pools or control peptides (ViraFEST assay). ViraFEST grew antigen-specific T cells using peptide pools, then sequenced TCRs. The germline V gene has CDR1 WNHNN and CDR2 SYGVQD (reference sequence). V dropped 6 bases and J dropped 0 bases, with 13 bases sitting between them. This CDR3 has 15 amino acids. Sequencing of DNA taken from cultured CD4+ T cells relied on the Oncomine TCR Beta short-read assay. TCRdb used MiXCR to reprocess the PCR reads, holding one entry per CDR3 protein. Of roughly 9,800 distinct CDR3 sequences in the sample, more than 70% are singletons; the top ten hold around 10%.

This receptor was identified in a human donor who had recovered from COVID-19. The gene calls are TRBV10-1 and TRBJ2-3; TRBD2 is a possible D gene (6 bases). Material: CD4+ T cells from blood, cultured in vitro. Here the CDR3 DNA reads TGCGCCAGCAGCCGGGGGACCTTCAGCACAGATACGCAGTATTTT. It specifies CASSRGTFSTDTQYF.